This TCR beta chain is from a study of blood T cell repertoires in COVID-19. Sequencing was performed with immunoSEQ multiplex PCR; in TCRdb, only in-frame clones are kept and a portion is missing. The sample shows more than 95,000 clones, around 86% of them seen only once. Unmatched junction bases numbered 2, after V lost 6 bases and J lost 8 bases. This CDR3 spans 13 amino acids. Germline CDR1 reads SEHNR; CDR2 reads FQNEAQ (reference sequence). What was sequenced was peripheral blood. This chain uses TRBV7-9 with TRBJ1-6; TRBD1 matches 9 bases. The receptor was isolated from an elderly woman with acute or convalescent COVID-19. As DNA, the CDR3 is TGTGCCAGCAGGGGGACAGGGTATTCACCCCTCCACTTT. This encodes CASRGTGYSPLHF.